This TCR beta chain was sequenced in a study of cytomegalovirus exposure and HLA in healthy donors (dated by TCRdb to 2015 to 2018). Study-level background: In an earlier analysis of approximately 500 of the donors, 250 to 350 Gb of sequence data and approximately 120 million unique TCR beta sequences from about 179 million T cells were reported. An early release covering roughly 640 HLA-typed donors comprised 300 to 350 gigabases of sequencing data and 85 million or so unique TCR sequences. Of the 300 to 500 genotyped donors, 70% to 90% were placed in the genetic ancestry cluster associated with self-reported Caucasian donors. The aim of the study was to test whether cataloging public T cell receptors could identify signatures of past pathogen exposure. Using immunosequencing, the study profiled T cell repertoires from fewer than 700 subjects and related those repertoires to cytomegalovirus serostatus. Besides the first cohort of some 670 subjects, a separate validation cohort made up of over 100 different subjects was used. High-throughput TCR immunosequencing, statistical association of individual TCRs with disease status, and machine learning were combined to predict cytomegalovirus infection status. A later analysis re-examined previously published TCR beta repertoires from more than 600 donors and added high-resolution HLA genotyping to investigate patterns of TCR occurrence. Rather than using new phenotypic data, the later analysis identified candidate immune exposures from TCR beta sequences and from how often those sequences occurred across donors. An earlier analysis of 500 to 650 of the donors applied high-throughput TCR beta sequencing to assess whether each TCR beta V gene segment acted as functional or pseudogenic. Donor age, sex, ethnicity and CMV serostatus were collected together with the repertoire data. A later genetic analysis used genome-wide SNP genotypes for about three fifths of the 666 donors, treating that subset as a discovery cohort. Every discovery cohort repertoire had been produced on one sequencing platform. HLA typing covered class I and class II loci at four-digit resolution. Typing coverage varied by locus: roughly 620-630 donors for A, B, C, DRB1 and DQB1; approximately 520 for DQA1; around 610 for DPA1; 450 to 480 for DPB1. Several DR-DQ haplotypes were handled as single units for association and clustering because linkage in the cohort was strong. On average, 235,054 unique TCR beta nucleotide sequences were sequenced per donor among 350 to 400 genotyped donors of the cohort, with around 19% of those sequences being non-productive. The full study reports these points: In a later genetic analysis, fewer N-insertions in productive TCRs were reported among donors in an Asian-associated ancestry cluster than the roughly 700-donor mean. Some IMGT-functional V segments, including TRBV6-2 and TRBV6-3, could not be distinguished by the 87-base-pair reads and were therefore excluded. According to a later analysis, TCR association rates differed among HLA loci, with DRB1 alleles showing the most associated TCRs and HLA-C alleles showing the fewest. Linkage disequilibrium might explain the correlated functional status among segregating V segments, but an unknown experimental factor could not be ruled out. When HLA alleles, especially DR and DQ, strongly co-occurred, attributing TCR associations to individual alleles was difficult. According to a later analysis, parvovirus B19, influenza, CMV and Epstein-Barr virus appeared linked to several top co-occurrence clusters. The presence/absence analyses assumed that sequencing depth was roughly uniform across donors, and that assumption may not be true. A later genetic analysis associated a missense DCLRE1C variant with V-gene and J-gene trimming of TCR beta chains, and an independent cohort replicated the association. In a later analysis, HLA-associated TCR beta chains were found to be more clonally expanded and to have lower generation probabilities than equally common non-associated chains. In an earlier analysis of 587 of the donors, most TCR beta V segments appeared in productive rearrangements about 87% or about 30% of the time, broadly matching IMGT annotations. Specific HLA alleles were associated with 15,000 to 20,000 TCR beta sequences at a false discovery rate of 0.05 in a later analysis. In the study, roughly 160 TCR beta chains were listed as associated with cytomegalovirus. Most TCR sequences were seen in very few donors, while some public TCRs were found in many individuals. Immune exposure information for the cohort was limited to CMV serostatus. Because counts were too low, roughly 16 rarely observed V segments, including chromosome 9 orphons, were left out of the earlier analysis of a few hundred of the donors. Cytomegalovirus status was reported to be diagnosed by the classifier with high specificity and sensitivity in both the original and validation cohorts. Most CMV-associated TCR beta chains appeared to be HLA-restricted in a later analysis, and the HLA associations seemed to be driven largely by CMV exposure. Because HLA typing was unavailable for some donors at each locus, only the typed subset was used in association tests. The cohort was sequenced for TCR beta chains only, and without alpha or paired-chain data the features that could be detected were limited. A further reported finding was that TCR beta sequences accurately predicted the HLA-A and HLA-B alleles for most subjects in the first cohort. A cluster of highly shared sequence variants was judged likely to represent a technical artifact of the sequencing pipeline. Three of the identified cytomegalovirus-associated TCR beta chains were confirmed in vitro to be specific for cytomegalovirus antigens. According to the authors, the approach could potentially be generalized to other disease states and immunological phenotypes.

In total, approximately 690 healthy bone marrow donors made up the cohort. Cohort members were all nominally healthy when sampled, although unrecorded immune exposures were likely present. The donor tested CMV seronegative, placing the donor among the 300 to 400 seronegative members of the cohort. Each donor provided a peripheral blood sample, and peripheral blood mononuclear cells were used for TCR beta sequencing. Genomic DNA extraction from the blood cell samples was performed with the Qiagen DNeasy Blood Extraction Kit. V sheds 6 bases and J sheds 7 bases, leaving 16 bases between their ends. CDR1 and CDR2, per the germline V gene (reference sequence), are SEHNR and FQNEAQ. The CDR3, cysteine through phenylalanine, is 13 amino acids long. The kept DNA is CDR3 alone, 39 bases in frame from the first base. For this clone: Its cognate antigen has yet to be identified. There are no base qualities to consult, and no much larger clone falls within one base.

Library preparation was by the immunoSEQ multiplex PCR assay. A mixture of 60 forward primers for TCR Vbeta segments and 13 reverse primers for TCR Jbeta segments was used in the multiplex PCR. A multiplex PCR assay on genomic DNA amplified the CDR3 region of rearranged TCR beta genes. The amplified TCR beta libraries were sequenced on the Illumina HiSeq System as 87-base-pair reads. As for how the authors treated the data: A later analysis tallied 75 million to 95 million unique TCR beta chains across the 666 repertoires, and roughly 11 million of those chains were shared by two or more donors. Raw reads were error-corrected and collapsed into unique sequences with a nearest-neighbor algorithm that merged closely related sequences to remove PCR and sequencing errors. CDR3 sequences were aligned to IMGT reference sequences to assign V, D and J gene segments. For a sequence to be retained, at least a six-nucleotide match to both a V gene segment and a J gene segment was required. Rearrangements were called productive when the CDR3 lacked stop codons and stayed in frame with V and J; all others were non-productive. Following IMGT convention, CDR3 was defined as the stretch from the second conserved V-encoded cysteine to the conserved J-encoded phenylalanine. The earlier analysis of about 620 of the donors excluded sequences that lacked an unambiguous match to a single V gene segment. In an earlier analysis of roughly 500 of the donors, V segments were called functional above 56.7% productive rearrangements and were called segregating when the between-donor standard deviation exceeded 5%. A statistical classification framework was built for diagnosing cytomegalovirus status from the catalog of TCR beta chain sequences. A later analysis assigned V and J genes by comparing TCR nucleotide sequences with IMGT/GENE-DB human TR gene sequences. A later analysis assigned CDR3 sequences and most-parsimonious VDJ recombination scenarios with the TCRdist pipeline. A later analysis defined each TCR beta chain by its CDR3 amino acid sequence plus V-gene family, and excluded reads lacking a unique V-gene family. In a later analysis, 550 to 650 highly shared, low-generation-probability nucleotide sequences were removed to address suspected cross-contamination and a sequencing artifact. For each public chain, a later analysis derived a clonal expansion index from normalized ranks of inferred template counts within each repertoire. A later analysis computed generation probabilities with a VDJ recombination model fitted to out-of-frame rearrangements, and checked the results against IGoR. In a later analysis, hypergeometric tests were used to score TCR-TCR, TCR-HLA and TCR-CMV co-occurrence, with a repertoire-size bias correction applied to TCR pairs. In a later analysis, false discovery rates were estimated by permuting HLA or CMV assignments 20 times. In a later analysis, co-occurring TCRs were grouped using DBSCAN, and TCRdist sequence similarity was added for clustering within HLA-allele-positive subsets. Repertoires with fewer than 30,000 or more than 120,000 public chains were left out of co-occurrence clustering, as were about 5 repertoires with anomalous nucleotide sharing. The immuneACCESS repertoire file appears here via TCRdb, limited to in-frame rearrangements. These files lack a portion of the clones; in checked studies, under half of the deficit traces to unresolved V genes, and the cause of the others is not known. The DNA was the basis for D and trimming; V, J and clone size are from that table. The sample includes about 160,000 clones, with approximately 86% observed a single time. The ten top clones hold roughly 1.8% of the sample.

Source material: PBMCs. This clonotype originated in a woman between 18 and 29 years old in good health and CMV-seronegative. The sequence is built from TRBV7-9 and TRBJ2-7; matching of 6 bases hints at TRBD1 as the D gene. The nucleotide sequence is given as TGTGCCAGCAGTCTCAATACAGGGCTTGAGCAGTACTTC. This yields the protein CASSLNTGLEQYF.